Presented here are 14 T cell receptor beta chains from one specimen sequenced in a study of CD8+CD57+ T cells in acquired aplastic anemia. Whoever was chosen for sequencing had shown CD8+CD57+ cell expansion by flow cytometry. It was genomic DNA that served as the template for profiling TCR beta VDJ and CDR3. MiXCR, run by TCRdb on the reads, gives a single entry per CDR3 protein. This table holds under 200,000 distinct CDR3 sequences, under 55% found once. The sample was sorted CD4+, CD8+, or CD8+CD57+ T cells (not recorded which) from PBMCs. Receptor source: a human donor with aplastic anemia.

This clonotype was recorded many times. The chain recombines TRBV14 with TRBJ1-1; D unresolved. The germline V and J ends were trimmed by 0 bases and 5 bases, with 13 bases remaining between them. The V gene's germline CDR1 is SGHDN and CDR2 FVKESK. The CDR3 runs 15 residues. The CDR3 DNA reads TGTGCCAGCAGCCAAGATGAAAGGATCTGGACTGAAGCTTTCTTT. This encodes CASSQDERIWTEAFF.

The chain combines TRBV10-1 with TRBJ2-7; D may be TRBD1 (6 bases). Germline CDR1 and CDR2: WNHNN and SYGVQD (reference sequence). The CDR3 totals 11 residues. Trimming took off 3 bases at V and 8 bases at J, with 8 bases between the two ends. The CDR3 bases are TGCGCCAGCAGTGATCAGGGGAAGCAGTACTTC. This gives the protein CASSDQGKQYF.

The rearrangement uses TRBV24-1 and TRBJ1-4; the D is unclear. Germline V gives CDR1 KGHDR, CDR2 SFDVKD. The CDR3 contains 15 residues. The V end was cut by 1 base, the J end by 10 bases, with 15 bases between. The DNA of the CDR3 is TGTGCCACCAGTGATTTCGGTGCAGGTTCAGGAAAACTGTTTTTT. This translates into CATSDFGAGSGKLFF.

This chain joins TRBV20-1 and TRBJ2-4; weak D call: TRBD2 (5 bases). Germline assignment: CDR1 DFQATT and CDR2 SNEGSKA (reference sequence). V lost 2 bases, J lost 2 bases, and 7 bases lay in between. The CDR3 consists of 13 residues. The CDR3 DNA sequence: TGCAGTGCTAGATCGGGGTCCAAAAACATTCAGTACTTC. Translated: CSARSGSKNIQYF.

The rearrangement uses TRBV24-1 and TRBJ2-3, with 8 bases lining up with TRBD1. Germline lookup yields CDR1 KGHDR and CDR2 SFDVKD. The CDR3 totals 15 residues. The CDR3 DNA reads as TGTGTCACGGAGGCAGGGACAGGAAGCACAGATACGCAGTATTTT. This sequence encodes CVTEAGTGSTDTQYF.

V usage is TRBV10-3 and J usage is TRBJ2-1; TRBD2 is a possible D gene (6 bases). Trimming pared 8 bases from V and 7 bases from J, leaving 12 bases between. This CDR3 is 12 amino acids long. The germline V gene has CDR1 ENHRY and CDR2 SYGVKD. CDR3 sequence reads: CAIESAGNEQFF. The DNA for the CDR3 is TGTGCCATCGAGTCGGCGGGGAATGAGCAGTTCTTC.

The sample holds many counts of this clonotype. The V call is TRBV4-3, the J call TRBJ2-2, with 7 bases identical to TRBD1. J was trimmed by 6 bases and V by 4 bases; bases with no gene match: 2. Germline assignment: CDR1 LGHNA and CDR2 YSLEER. This CDR3 has 13 residues. DNA of the CDR3: TGCGCCAGCAGCCTACAGGGGCCCGGGGAGCTGTTTTTT. As protein: CASSLQGPGELFF.

The chain links TRBV6-1 to TRBJ1-2; TRBD1 matches 12 bases. V was clipped by 4 bases and J by 4 bases; unmatched bases: 7. This CDR3 has 16 residues. CDR1 MNHNS and CDR2 SASEGT come from the germline V gene. The CDR3 bases are TGTGCCAGCAGTGGCGGCGGGACAGGGGGCGCCTATGGCTACACCTTC. Amino acid sequence: CASSGGGTGGAYGYTF.

This clonotype was seen more than once but under ten times. The chain links TRBV19 to TRBJ2-7; 7 bases line up with TRBD1. The CDR3 covers 14 residues. V shed 5 bases, J shed 5 bases, and the junction held 9 bases outside the gene matches. CDR1 and CDR2 (germline): LNHDA, SQIVND (reference sequence). This CDR3 is CASSDYPGGHEQYF. The CDR3 DNA reads as TGTGCCAGTAGTGACTACCCAGGGGGTCACGAGCAGTACTTC. Variable domain in full (rest from reference TRBV19 and TRBJ2-7): DGGITQSPKYLFRKEGQNVTLSCEQNLNHDAMYWYRQDPGQGLRLIYYSQIVNDFQKGDIAEGYSVSREKKESFPLTVTSAQKNPTAFYLCASSDYPGGHEQYFGPGTRLTVT.

A word on this clonotype: The junction and the germline gene differ at one end; a read error may be behind it. This rearrangement joins TRBV5-4 to TRBJ2-7, with a weak D call TRBD2 (5 bases). CDR1 and CDR2 from the germline V gene are SGHNT and YYREEE (reference sequence). There are 15 residues in the CDR3. CDR3 DNA: TGTGTCAGCAGCTTGGTCTACGGGGACTCCTACGAGCAGTACTTC. Residues: CVSSLVYGDSYEQYF. The entire variable domain, with the rest obtained from reference TRBV5-4 and TRBJ2-7, is as follows: ETGVTQSPTHLIKTRGQQVTLRCSSQSGHNTVSWYQQALGQGPQFIFQYYREEENGRGNFPPRFSGLQFPNYSSELNVNALELDDSALYLCVSSLVYGDSYEQYFGPGTRLTVT.

The chain links TRBV25-1 to TRBJ1-2; 10 bases are a match to TRBD1. Losses at the gene ends were 6 bases for V and 7 bases for J; bases not matched to a gene: 8. The CDR3 extends over 14 amino acids. Germline V CDR1 and CDR2: MGHDK, SYGVNS. CDR3 residues: CASSRRDRGFGYTF. In DNA, the CDR3 is TGTGCCAGCAGCCGAAGGGACAGGGGTTTTGGCTACACCTTC.

This clonotype was observed once. A read error may explain this, as a much larger clone is one base away. The chain couples TRBV11-1 to TRBJ1-2; D may be TRBD1 (6 bases). Looked up from germline, CDR1 is SGHAT and CDR2 is FQDESV (reference sequence). The CDR3 contains 14 residues. The CDR3 nucleotides read TGTGCCAGCAGCCTCGACGACAGGAACTGTGGCTACACCTTC. Its translation is CASSLDDRNCGYTF.

This clonotype was seen repeatedly, ten times or more. The chain combines TRBV20-1 with TRBJ1-1, with D unresolved. The ends were cut back, 5 bases at V and 7 bases at J, with 17 bases in the middle. The CDR3 contains 13 residues. Looked up from germline, CDR1 is DFQATT and CDR2 is SNEGSKA (reference sequence). The CDR3 DNA follows: TGCAGTGCTCCCAAGACCTCTAACGGTGAAGCTTTCTTT. Its protein product is CSAPKTSNGEAFF.

In this sample, this clonotype is medium-sized. The chain uses TRBV19 and TRBJ1-6, with D hard to call. CDR3 length: 15 amino acids. Between the trimmed V and J ends, which lost 0 bases and 10 bases, there was a span of 13 bases. CDR1 is LNHDA and CDR2 is SQIVND in the germline V gene (reference sequence). The CDR3, as DNA: TGTGCCAGTAGTATAGATCGAGCCGCTCAGTCACCCCTCCACTTT. Protein: CASSIDRAAQSPLHF.